Listed below are T cell receptor beta chains from one sample, sequenced in a study of blood T cell repertoires in COVID-19. TCRdb's copy holds only in-frame clones and misses some; the assay was immunoSEQ multiplex PCR. The repertoire holds around 200,000 clones, with around 85% as singletons. Sequencing used peripheral blood. These receptors originate from a man between 50 and 59 years old who had recovered from COVID-19. Each CDR3 is given with its conserved first and last residue. D genes are given only for firm matches. A row's size may be missing; if present it is once, few, many or a size class.

clone_size: .
j_call: TRBJ2-1
d_call: .
v_call: TRBV25-1
cdr3_nt: TGTGCCAGCCAGGGGTACAATGAGCAGTTCTTC
cdr3_aa: CASQGYNEQFF

clone_size: .
j_call: TRBJ1-2
d_call: .
v_call: TRBV6-5
cdr3_nt: TGTGCCAGCAGGAGAGACTCTGGGTCTAACTATGGCTACACCTTC
cdr3_aa: CASRRDSGSNYGYTF

clone_size: .
j_call: TRBJ2-1
d_call: TRBD2
v_call: TRBV6-6
cdr3_nt: TGTGCCAGCAGTGACTTTAGCGGGGCATACAATGAGCAGTTCTTC
cdr3_aa: CASSDFSGAYNEQFF

clone_size: .
j_call: TRBJ2-7
d_call: .
v_call: TRBV7-2
cdr3_nt: TGTGCCAGCAGCCCGACCGGGGATCGCGAGCAGTACTTC
cdr3_aa: CASSPTGDREQYF

clone_size: .
j_call: TRBJ1-1
d_call: .
v_call: TRBV18
cdr3_nt: TGTGCCAGCTCACCAACAGGGTTAGCTGAAGCTTTCTTT
cdr3_aa: CASSPTGLAEAFF

clone_size: .
j_call: TRBJ1-2
d_call: TRBD1
v_call: TRBV7-3
cdr3_nt: TGTGCCAGCAGCTTAAACCCCGGGACAGATAACTATGGCTACACCTTC
cdr3_aa: CASSLNPGTDNYGYTF

clone_size: .
j_call: TRBJ2-2
d_call: TRBD1
v_call: TRBV6-5
cdr3_nt: TGTGCCAGCAGTTACGCAAGGGGACAGTCGGCCGGGGAGCTGTTTTTT
cdr3_aa: CASSYARGQSAGELFF

clone_size: few
j_call: TRBJ1-3
d_call: TRBD1
v_call: TRBV3-1/TRBV3-2
cdr3_nt: TGTGCCAGCAGCCAATGGGACAGCCACTCTGGAAACACCATATATTTT
cdr3_aa: CASSQWDSHSGNTIYF

clone_size: .
j_call: TRBJ1-2
d_call: .
v_call: TRBV6-6
cdr3_nt: TGTGCCACGGGAGCTACTAACTATGGCTACACCTTC
cdr3_aa: CATGATNYGYTF

clone_size: .
j_call: TRBJ1-2
d_call: .
v_call: TRBV19
cdr3_nt: TGTGCCAGTACCCCCTGGGACTCCGGGAACTATGGCTACACCTTC
cdr3_aa: CASTPWDSGNYGYTF

clone_size: .
j_call: TRBJ2-3
d_call: .
v_call: TRBV28
cdr3_nt: TGTGCCAGCGTCAGTGGTGGGCCAGAACGCACAGATACGCAGTATTTT
cdr3_aa: CASVSGGPERTDTQYF

clone_size: .
j_call: TRBJ2-1
d_call: TRBD1
v_call: TRBV13
cdr3_nt: TGTGCCAGCAGCGACAAGGGACAGGGACACAATGAGCAGTTCTTC
cdr3_aa: CASSDKGQGHNEQFF

clone_size: .
j_call: TRBJ2-2
d_call: TRBD2
v_call: TRBV4-1
cdr3_nt: TGCGCCAGCAGCCCCGGTGGGACTAGCGGGTACACCGGGGAGCTGTTTTTT
cdr3_aa: CASSPGGTSGYTGELFF

clone_size: .
j_call: TRBJ2-1
d_call: TRBD1
v_call: TRBV18
cdr3_nt: TGTGCCAGCTCCCAGGCCCAGGGGGCCTACAATGAGCAGTTCTTC
cdr3_aa: CASSQAQGAYNEQFF

clone_size: .
j_call: TRBJ1-2
d_call: TRBD1
v_call: TRBV28
cdr3_nt: TGTGCCAGCAGTCCTGACAGGGGAGCTGGCTACACCTTC
cdr3_aa: CASSPDRGAGYTF

clone_size: .
j_call: TRBJ1-1
d_call: TRBD1
v_call: TRBV4-1
cdr3_nt: TGCGCCAGCAGCCAGGTCACCGGGACAGGAGCTTTCTTT
cdr3_aa: CASSQVTGTGAFF